Presented here are 3 T cell receptor beta chains from one specimen sequenced in a study of cytomegalovirus exposure and HLA in healthy donors. Primers included in the PCR were 60 Vbeta and 13 Jbeta primers. Some clones are missing from TCRdb's copy, which holds only in-frame ones; the method was immunoSEQ multiplex PCR. The sample shows about 130,000 clones, roughly 79% of them seen only once. The sample taken for sequencing was PBMCs. The receptors originated from a boy aged 2 to 10 in good health and CMV-seronegative.

The genes are TRBV7-3 and TRBJ2-1; perhaps TRBD2 as D (5 bases). Germline-derived CDR1 and CDR2 are SGHTA and FQGTGA. This CDR3 is built from 13 residues. V dropped 3 bases and J dropped 8 bases, with 11 bases sitting between them. The CDR3, as DNA: TGTGCCAGCAGCTTCGGGGTCCGGGATGAGCAGTTCTTC. Encoded protein: CASSFGVRDEQFF.

This clone occurred once. This rearrangement joins TRBV4-1 to TRBJ2-2; a possible D gene is TRBD1 (5 bases). Trimming took off 5 bases at V and 1 base at J, with 14 bases between the two ends. The CDR3 loop spans 16 amino acids. CDR1 MGHRA and CDR2 YSYEKL come from the germline V gene. The CDR3 loop reads CASSDSLMGNTGELFF. Written as DNA, the CDR3 is TGCGCCAGCAGCGACAGTTTAATGGGGAACACCGGGGAGCTGTTTTTT.

In this sample, this clone turned up once. V is TRBV2 and J is TRBJ2-1; perhaps TRBD2 as D (6 bases). The V gene lost 2 bases and the J gene lost 8 bases, with 13 bases spanning the gap. The CDR3 has 14 residues. CDR1 and CDR2 from the germline V gene are SNHLY and FYNNEI. The CDR3 here is CASSESLGGHEQFF. The DNA of the CDR3 is TGTGCCAGCAGTGAATCGCTAGGAGGGCATGAGCAGTTCTTC.